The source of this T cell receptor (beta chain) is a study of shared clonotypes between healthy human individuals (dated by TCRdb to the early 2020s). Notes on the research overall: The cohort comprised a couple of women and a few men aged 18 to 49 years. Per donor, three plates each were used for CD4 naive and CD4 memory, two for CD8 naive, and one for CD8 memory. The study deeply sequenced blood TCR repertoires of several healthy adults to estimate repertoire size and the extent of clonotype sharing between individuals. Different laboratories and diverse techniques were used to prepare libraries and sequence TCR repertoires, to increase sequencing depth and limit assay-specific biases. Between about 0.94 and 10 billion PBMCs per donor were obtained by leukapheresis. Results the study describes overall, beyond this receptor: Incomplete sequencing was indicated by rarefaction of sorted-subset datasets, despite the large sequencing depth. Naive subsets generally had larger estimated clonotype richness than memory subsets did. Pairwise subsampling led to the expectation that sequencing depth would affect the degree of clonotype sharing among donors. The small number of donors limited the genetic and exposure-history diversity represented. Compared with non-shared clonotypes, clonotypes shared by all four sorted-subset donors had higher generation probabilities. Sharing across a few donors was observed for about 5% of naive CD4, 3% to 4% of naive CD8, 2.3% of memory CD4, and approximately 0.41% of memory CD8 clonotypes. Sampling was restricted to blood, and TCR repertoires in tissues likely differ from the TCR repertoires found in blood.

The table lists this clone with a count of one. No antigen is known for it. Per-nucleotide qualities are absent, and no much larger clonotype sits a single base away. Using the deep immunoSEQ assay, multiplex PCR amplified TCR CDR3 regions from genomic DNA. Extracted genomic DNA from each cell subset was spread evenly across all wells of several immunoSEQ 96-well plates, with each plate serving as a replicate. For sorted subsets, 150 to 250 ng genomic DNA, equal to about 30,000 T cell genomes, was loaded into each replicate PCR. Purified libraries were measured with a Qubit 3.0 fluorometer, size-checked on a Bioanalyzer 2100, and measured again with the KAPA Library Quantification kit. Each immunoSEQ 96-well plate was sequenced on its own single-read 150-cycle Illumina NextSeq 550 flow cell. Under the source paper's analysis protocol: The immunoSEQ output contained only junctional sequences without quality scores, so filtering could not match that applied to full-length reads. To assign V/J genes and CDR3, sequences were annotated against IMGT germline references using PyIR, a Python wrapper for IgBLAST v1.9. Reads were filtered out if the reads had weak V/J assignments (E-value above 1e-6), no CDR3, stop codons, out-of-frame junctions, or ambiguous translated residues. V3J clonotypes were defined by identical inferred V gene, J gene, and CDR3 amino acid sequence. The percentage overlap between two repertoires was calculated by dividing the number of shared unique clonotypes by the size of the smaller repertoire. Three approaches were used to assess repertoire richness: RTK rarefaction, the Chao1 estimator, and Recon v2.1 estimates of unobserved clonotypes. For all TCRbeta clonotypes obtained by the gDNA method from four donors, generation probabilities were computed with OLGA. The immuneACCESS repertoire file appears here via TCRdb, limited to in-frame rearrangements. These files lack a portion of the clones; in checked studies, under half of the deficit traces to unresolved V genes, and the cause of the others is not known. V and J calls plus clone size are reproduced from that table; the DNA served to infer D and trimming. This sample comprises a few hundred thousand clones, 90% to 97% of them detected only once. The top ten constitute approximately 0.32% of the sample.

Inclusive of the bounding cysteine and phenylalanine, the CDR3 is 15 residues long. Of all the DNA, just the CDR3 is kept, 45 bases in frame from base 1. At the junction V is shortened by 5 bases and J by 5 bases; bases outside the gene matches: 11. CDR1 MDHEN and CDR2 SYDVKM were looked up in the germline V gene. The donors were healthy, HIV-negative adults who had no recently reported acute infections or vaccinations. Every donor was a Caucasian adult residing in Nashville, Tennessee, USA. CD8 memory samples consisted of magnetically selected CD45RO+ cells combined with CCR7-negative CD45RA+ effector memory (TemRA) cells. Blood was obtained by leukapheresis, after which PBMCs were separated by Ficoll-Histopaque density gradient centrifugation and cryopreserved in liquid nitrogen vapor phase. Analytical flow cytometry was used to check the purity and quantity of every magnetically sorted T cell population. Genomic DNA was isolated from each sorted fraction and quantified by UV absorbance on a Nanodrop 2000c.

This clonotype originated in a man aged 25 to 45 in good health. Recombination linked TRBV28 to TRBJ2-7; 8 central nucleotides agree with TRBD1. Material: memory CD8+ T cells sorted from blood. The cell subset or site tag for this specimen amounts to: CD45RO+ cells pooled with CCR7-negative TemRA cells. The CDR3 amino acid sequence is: CASSRRTGTQHEQYF. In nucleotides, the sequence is TGTGCCAGCAGTCGTCGGACAGGGACCCAGCACGAGCAGTACTTC.